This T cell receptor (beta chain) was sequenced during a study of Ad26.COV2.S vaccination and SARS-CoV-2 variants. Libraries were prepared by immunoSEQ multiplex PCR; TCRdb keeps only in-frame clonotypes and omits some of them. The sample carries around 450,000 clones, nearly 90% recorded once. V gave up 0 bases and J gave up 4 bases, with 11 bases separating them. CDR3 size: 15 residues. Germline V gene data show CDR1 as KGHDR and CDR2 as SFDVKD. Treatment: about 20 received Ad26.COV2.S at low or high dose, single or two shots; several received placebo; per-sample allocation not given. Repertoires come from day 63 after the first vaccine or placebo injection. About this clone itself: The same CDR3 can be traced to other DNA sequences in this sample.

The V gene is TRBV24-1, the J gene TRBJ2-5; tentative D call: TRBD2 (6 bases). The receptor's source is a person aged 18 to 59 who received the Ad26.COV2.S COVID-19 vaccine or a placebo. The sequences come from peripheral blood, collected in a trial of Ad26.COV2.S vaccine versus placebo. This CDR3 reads CATSDLGQGGETQYF. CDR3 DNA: TGTGCCACCAGTGATTTGGGCCAGGGAGGAGAGACCCAGTACTTC.